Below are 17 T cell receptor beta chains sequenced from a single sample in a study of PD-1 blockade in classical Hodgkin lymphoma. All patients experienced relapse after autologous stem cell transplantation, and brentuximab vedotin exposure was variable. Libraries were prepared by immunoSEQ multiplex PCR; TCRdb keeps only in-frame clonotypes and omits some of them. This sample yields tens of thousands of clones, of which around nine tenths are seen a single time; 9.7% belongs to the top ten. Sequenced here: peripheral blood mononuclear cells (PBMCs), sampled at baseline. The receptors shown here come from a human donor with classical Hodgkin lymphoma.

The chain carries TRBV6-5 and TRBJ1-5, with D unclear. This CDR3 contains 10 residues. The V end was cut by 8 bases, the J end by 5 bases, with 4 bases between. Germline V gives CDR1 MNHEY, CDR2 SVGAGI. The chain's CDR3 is CASGHQPQHF. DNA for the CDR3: TGTGCCAGCGGACATCAGCCCCAGCATTTT.

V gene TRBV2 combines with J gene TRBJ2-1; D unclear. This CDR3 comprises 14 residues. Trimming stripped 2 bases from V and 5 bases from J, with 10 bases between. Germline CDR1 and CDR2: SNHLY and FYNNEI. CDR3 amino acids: CASSEIATHNEQFF. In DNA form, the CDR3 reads TGTGCCAGCAGTGAAATCGCGACTCACAATGAGCAGTTCTTC. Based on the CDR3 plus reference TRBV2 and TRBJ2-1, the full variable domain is EPEVTQTPSHQVTQMGQEVILRCVPISNHLYFYWYRQILGQKVEFLVSFYNNEISEKSEIFDDQFSVERPDGSNFTLKIRSTKLEDSAMYFCASSEIATHNEQFFGPGTRLTVL.

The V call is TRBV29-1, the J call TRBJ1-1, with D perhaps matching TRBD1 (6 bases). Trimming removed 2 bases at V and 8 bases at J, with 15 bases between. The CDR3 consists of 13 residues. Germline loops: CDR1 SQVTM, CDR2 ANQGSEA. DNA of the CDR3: TGCAGCGTTGAATCCAGAAGGGGGATAGAAGCTTTCTTT. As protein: CSVESRRGIEAFF.

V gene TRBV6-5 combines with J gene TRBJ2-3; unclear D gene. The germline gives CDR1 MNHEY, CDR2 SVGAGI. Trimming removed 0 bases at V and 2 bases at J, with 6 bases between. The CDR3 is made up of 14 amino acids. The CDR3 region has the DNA TGTGCCAGCAGTTACTCCCACAACACAGATACGCAGTATTTT. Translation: CASSYSHNTDTQYF.

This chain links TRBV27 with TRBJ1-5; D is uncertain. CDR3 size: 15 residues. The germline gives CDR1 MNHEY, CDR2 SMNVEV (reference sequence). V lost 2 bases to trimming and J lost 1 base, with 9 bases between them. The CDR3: CASSLKGKSNQPQHF. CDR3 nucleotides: TGTGCCAGCAGTTTAAAGGGTAAAAGCAATCAGCCCCAGCATTTT.

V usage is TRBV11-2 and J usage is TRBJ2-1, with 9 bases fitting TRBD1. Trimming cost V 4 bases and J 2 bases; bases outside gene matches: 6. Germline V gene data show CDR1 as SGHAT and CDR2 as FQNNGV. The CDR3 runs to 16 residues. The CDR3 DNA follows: TGTGCCAGCAGCTCTAAGCGGGACAGGGCCTACAATGAGCAGTTCTTC. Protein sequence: CASSSKRDRAYNEQFF.

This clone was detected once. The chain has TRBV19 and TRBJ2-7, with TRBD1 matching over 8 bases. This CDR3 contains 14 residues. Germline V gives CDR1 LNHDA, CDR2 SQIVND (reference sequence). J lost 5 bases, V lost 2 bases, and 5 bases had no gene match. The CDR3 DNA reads TGTGCCAGTAGTATACAGGGGGCCGTCCACGAGCAGTACTTC. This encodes CASSIQGAVHEQYF.

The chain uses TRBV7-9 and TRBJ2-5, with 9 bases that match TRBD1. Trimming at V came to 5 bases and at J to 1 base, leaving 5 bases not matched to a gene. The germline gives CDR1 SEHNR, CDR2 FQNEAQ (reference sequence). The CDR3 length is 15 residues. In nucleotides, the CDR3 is TGTGCCAGCAGCCATCTACAGGGGGCCCAAGAGACCCAGTACTTC. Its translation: CASSHLQGAQETQYF.

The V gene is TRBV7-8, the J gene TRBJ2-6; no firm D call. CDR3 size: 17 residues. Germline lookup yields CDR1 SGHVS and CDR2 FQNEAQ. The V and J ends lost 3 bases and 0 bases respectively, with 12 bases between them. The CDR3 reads CASSFPQDNSGANVLTF. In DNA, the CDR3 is TGTGCCAGCAGCTTTCCTCAGGATAACTCTGGGGCCAACGTCCTGACTTTC.

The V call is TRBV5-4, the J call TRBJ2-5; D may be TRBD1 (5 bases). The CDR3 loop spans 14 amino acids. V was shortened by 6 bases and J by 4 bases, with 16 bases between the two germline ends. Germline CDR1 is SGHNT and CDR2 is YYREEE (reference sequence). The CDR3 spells CASTLGQWGETQYF. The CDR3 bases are TGTGCCAGCACCCTAGGACAATGGGGAGAGACCCAGTACTTC.

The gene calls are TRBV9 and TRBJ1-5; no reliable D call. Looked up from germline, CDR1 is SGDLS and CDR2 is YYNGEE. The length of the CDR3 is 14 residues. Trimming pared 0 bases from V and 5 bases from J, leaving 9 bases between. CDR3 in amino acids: CASSVGLEDQPQHF. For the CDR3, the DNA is TGTGCCAGCAGCGTAGGGCTGGAGGATCAGCCCCAGCATTTT.

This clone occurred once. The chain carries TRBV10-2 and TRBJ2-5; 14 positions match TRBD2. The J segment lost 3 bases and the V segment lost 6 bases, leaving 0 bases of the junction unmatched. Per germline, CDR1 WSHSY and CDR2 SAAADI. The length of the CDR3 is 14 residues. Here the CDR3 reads CASRGLAGEETQYF. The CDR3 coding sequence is TGCGCCAGCAGGGGACTAGCGGGGGAAGAGACCCAGTACTTC.

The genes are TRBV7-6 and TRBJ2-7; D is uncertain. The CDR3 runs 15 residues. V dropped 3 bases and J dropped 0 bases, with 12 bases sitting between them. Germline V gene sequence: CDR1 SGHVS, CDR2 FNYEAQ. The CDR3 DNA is TGTGCCAGCAGCTTCGGAGACTTACGCTCCTACGAGCAGTACTTC. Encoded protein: CASSFGDLRSYEQYF.

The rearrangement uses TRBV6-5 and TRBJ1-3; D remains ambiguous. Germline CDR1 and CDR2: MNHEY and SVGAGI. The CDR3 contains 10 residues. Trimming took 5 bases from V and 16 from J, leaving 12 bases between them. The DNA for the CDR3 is TGTGCCAGCAGTGAAGTGGTCATCTATTTT. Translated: CASSEVVIYF.

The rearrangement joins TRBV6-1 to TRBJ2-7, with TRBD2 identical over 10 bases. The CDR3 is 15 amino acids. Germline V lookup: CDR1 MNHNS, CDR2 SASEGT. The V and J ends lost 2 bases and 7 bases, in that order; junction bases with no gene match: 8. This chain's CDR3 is CASSEPTSGTWEQYF. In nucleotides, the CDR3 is TGTGCCAGCAGTGAACCCACTAGCGGGACTTGGGAGCAGTACTTC.

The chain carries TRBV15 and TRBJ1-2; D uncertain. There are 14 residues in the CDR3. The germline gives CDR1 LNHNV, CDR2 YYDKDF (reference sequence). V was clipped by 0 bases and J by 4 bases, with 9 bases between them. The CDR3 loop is CATSRDVLSYGYTF. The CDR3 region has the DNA TGTGCCACCAGCAGAGATGTTCTGAGCTATGGCTACACCTTC.

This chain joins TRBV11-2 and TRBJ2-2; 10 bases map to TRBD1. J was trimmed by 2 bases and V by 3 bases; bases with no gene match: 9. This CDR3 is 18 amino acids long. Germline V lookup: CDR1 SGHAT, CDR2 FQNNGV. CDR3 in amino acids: CASSFPVTGGGNTGELFF. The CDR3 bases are TGTGCCAGCAGCTTCCCGGTGACAGGGGGCGGCAACACCGGGGAGCTGTTTTTT. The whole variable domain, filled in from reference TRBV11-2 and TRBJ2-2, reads EAGVAQSPRYKIIEKRQSVAFWCNPISGHATLYWYQQILGQGPKLLIQFQNNGVVDDSQLPKDRFSAERLKGVDSTLKIQPAKLEDSAVYLCASSFPVTGGGNTGELFFGEGSRLTVL.